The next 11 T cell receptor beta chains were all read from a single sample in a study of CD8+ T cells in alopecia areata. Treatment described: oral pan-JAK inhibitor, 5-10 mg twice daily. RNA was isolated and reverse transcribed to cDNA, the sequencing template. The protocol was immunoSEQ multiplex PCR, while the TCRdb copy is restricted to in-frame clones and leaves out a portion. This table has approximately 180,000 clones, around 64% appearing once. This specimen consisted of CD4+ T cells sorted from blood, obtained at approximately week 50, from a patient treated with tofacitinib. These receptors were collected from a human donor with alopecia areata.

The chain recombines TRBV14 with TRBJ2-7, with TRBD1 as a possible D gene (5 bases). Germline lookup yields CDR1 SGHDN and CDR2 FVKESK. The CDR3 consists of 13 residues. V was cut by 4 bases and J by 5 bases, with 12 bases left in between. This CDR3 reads CASSPSGSHEQYF. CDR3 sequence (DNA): TGTGCCAGCAGCCCCTCAGGGTCCCACGAGCAGTACTTC.

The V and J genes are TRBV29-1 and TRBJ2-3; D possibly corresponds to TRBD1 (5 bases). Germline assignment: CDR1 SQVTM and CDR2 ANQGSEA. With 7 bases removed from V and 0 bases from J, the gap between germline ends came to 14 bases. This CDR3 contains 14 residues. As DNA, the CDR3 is TGCAGCGCCGCGGACACCTCTAGCACAGATACGCAGTATTTT. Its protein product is CSAADTSSTDTQYF.

The CDR3 nucleotides read TGTGCCATCAGTGGGGCCTTAATGAACACTGAAGCTTTCTTT. Amino acids: CAISGALMNTEAFF. The chain uses TRBV10-3 and TRBJ1-1; D uncertain. This CDR3 comprises 14 residues. Germline CDR1 is ENHRY and CDR2 is SYGVKD. Trimming left V 4 bases short and J 0 bases short, with 9 bases between.

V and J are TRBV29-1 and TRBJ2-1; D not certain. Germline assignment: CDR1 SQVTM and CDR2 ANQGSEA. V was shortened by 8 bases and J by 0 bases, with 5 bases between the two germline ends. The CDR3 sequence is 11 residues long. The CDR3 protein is CSPGSYNEQFF. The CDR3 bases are TGCAGCCCTGGCTCCTACAATGAGCAGTTCTTC.

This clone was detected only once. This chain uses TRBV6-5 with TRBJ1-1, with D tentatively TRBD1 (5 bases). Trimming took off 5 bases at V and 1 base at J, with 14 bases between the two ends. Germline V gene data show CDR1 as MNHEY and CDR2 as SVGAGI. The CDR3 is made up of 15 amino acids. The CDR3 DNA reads TGTGCCAGCAGTCCGGATCGGGGCCGGAACACTGAAGCTTTCTTT. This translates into CASSPDRGRNTEAFF.

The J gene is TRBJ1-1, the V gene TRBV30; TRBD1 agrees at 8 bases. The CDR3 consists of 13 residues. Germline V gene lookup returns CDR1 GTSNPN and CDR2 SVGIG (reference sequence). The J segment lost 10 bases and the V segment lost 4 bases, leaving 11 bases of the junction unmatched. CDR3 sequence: CAWTLDRDVGAFF. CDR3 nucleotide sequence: TGTGCCTGGACCTTGGACAGGGACGTCGGAGCTTTCTTT.

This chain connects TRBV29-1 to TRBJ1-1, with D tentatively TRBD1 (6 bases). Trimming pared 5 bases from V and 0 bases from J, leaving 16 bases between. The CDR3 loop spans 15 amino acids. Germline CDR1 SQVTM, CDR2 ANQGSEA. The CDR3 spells CSVPIPGQLNTEAFF. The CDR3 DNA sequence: TGCAGCGTTCCTATTCCAGGACAGTTGAACACTGAAGCTTTCTTT.

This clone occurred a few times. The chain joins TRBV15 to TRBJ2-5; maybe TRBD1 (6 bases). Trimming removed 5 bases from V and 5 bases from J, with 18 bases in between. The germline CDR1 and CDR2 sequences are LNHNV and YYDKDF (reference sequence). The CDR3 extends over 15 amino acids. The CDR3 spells CATSVGTSARETQYF. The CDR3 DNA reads TGTGCCACCAGCGTTGGGACATCTGCCAGGGAGACCCAGTACTTC. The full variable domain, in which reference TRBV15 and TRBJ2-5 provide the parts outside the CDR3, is DAMVIQNPRYQVTQFGKPVTLSCSQTLNHNVMYWYQQKSSQAPKLLFHYYDKDFNNEADTPDNFQSRRPNTSFCFLDIRSPGLGDTAMYLCATSVGTSARETQYFGPGTRLLVL.

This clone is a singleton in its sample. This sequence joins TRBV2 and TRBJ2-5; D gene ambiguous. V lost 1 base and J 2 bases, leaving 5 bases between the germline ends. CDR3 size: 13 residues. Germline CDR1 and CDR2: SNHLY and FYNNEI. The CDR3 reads CASSEGIQETQYF. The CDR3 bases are TGTGCCAGCAGTGAAGGGATACAAGAGACCCAGTACTTC.

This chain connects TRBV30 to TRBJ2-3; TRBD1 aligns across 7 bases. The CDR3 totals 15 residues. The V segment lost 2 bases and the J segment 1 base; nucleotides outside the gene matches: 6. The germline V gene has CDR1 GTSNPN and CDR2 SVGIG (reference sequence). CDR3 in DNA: TGTGCCTGGAGTCGACAGGGCGACGGCACAGATACGCAGTATTTT. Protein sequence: CAWSRQGDGTDTQYF.

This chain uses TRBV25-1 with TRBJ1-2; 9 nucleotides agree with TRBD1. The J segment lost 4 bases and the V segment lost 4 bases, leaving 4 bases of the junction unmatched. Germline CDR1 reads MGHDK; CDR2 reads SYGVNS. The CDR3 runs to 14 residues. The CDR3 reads CASSGTGGGYGYTF. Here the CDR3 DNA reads TGTGCCAGCAGTGGCACAGGGGGCGGCTATGGCTACACCTTC.